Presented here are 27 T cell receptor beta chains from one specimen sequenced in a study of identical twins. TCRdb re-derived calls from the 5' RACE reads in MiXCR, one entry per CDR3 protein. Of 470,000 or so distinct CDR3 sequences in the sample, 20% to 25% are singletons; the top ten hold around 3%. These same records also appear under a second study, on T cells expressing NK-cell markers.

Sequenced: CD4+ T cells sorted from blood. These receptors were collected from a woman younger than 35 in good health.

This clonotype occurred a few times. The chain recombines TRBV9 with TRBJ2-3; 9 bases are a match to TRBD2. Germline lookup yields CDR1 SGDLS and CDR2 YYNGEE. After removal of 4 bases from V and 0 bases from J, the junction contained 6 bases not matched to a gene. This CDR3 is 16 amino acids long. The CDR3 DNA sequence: TGTGCCAGCAGCCGTGTAGCGGGGGATAGCACAGATACGCAGTATTTT. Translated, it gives CASSRVAGDSTDTQYF.

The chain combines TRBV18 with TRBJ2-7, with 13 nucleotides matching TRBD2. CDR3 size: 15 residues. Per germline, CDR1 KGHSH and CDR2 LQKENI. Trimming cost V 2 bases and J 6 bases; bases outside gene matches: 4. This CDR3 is CASSPGLAGDSEQYF. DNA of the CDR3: TGTGCCAGCTCACCAGGACTAGCGGGAGACTCCGAGCAGTACTTC.

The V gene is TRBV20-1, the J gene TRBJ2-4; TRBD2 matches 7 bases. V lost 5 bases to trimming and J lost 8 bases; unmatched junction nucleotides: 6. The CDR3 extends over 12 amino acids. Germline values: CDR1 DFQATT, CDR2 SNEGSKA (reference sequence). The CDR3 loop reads CSAGTGGYIQYF. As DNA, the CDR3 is TGCAGTGCTGGGACCGGGGGGTACATTCAGTACTTC.

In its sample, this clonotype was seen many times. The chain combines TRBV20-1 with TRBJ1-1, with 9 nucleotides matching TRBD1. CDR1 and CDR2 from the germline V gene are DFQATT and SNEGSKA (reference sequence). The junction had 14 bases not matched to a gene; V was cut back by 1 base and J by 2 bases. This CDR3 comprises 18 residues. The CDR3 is CSARAIIDRGVTNTEAFF. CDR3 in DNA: TGCAGTGCTAGAGCCATTATCGACAGGGGGGTAACTAACACTGAAGCTTTCTTT.

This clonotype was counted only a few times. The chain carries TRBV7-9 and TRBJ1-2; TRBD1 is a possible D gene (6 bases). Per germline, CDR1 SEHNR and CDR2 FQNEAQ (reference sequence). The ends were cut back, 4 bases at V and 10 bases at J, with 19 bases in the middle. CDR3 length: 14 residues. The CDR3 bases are TGTGCCAGCAGCTGGACCCAGGGGAGTTCGGACTACACCTTC. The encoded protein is CASSWTQGSSDYTF.

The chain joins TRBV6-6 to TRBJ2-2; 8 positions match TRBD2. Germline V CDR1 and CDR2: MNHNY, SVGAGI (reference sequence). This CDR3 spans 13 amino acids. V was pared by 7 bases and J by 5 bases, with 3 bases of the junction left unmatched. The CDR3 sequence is CASMGTRTGELFF. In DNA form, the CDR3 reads TGTGCCAGCATGGGGACTAGAACCGGGGAGCTGTTTTTT.

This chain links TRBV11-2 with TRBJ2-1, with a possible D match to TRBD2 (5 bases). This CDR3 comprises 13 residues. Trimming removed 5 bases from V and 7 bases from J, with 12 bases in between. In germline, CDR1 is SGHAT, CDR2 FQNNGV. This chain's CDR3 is CASSPGWENEQFF. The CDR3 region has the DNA TGTGCCAGCAGCCCCGGCTGGGAGAATGAGCAGTTCTTC. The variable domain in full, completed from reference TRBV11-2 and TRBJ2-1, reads EAGVAQSPRYKIIEKRQSVAFWCNPISGHATLYWYQQILGQGPKLLIQFQNNGVVDDSQLPKDRFSAERLKGVDSTLKIQPAKLEDSAVYLCASSPGWENEQFFGPGTRLTVL.

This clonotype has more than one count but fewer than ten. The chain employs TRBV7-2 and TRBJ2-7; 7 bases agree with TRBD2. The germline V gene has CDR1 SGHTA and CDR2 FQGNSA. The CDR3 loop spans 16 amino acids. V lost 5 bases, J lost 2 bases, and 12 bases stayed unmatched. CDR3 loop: CASSGRGLPKPYEQYF. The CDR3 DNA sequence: TGTGCCAGCAGCGGGAGGGGACTTCCGAAGCCCTACGAGCAGTACTTC. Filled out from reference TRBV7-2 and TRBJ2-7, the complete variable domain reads GAGVSQSPSNKVTEKGKDVELRCDPISGHTALYWYRQSLGQGLEFLIYFQGNSAPDKSGLPSDRFSAERTGGSVSTLTIQRTQQEDSAVYLCASSGRGLPKPYEQYFGPGTRLTVT.

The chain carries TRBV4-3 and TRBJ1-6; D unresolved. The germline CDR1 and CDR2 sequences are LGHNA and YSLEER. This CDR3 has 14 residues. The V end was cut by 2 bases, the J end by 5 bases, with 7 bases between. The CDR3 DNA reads TGCGCCAGCAGCCAATGGCGGAATAATTCACCCCTCCACTTT. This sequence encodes CASSQWRNNSPLHF.

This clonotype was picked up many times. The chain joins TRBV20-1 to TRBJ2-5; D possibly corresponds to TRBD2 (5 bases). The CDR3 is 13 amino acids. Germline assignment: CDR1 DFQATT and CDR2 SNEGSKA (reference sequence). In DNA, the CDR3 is TGCAGCTGGCGGGCACATTCAAAAGAGACCCAGTACTTC. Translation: CSWRAHSKETQYF.

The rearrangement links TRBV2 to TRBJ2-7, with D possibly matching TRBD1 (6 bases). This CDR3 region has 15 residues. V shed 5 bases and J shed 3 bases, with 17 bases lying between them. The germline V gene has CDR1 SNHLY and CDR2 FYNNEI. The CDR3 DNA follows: TGTGCCAGCAGTACCCTCATGACAGGAATCTACGAGCAGTACTTC. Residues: CASSTLMTGIYEQYF.

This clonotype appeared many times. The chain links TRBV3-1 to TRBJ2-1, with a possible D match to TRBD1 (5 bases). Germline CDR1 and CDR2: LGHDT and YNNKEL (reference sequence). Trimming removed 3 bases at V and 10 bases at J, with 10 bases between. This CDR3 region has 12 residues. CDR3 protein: CASSQTEGEQFF. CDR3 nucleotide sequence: TGTGCCAGCAGCCAGACAGAAGGGGAGCAGTTCTTC.

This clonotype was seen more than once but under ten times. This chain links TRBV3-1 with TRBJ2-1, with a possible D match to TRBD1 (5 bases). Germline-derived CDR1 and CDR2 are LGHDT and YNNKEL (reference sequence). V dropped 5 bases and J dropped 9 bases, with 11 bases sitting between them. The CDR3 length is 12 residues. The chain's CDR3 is CASSSGQGEQFF. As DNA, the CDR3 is TGTGCCAGCAGCTCCGGGCAGGGTGAGCAGTTCTTC.

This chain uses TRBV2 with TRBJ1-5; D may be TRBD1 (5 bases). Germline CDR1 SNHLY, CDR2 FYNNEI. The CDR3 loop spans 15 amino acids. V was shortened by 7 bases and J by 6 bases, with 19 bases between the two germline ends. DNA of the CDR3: TGTGCCAGCACCAACACTAGGGCAGGGAGTCAGCCCCAGCATTTT. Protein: CASTNTRAGSQPQHF. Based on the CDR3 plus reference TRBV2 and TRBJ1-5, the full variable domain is EPEVTQTPSHQVTQMGQEVILRCVPISNHLYFYWYRQILGQKVEFLVSFYNNEISEKSEIFDDQFSVERPDGSNFTLKIRSTKLEDSAMYFCASTNTRAGSQPQHFGDGTRLSIL.

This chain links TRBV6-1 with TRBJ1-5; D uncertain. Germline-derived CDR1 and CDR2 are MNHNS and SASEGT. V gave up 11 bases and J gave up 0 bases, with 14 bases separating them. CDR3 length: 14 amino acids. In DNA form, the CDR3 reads TGTGCCGCTGCCCCGGGCTATAGCAATCAGCCCCAGCATTTT. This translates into CAAAPGYSNQPQHF.

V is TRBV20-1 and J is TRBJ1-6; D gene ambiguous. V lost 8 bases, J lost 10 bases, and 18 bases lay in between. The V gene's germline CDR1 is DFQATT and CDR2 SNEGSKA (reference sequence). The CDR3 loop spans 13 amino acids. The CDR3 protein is CSSRVLEESPLHF. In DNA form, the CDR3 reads TGCAGTTCCCGGGTCCTGGAGGAATCACCCCTCCACTTT.

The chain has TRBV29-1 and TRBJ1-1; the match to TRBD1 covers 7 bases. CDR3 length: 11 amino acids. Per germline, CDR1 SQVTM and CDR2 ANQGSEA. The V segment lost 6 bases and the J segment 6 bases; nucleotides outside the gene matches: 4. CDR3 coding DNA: TGCAGCGTCCTACAGGGGCCTGAAGCTTTCTTT. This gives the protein CSVLQGPEAFF.

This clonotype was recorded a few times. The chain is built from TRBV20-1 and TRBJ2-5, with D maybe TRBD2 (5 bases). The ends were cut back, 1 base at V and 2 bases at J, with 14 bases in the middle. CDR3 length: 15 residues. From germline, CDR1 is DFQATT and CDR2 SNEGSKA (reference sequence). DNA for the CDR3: TGCAGTGCTAGAGGTCCGGACTTCCTACAAGAGACCCAGTACTTC. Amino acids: CSARGPDFLQETQYF.

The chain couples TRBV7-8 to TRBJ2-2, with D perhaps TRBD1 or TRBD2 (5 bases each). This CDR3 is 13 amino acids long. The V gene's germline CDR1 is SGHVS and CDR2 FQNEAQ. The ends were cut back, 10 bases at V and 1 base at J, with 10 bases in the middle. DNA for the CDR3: TGTGCCACCCGGGACGGGAACACCGGGGAGCTGTTTTTT. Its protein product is CATRDGNTGELFF.

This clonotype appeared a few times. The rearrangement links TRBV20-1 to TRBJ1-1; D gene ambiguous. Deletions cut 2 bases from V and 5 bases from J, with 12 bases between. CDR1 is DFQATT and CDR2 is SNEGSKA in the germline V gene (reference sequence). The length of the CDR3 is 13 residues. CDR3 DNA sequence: TGCAGTGCTAGATGGGAAGGTAGGACTGAAGCTTTCTTT. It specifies CSARWEGRTEAFF.

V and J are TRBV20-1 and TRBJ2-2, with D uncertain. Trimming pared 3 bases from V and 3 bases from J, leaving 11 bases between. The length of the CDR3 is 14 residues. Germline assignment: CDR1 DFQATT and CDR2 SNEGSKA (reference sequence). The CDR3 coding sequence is TGCAGTGCTAGGGGTCCAGTAGACACCGGGGAGCTGTTTTTT. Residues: CSARGPVDTGELFF.

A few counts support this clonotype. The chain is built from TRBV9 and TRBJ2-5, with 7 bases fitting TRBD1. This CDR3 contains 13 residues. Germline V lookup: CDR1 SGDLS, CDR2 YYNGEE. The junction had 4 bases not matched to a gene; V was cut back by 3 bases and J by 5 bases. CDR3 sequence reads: CASSGATGETQYF. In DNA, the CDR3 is TGTGCCAGCAGCGGAGCGACAGGGGAGACCCAGTACTTC. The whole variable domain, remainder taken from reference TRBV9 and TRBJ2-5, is DSGVTQTPKHLITATGQRVTLRCSPRSGDLSVYWYQQSLDQGLQFLIQYYNGEERAKGNILERFSAQQFPDLHSELNLSSLELGDSALYFCASSGATGETQYFGPGTRLLVL.

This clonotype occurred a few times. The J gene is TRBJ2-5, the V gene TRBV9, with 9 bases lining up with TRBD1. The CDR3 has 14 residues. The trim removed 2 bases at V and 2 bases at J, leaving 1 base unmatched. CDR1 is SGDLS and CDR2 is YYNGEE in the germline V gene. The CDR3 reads CASSVDRGQETQYF. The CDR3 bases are TGTGCCAGCAGCGTGGACAGGGGTCAAGAGACCCAGTACTTC.

The CDR3 DNA is TGTGCCAGCAGCCTAACGAATACGCAGTATTTT. It yields the protein CASSLTNTQYF. J is TRBJ2-3 and V is TRBV7-8; D remains ambiguous. The CDR3 has 11 amino acids. CDR1 and CDR2 from the germline V gene are SGHVS and FQNEAQ. Trimming removed 5 bases from V and 7 bases from J, with 7 bases in between. The full variable domain, completed using reference TRBV7-8 and TRBJ2-3, is GAGVSQSPRYKVAKRGQDVALRCDPISGHVSLFWYQQALGQGPEFLTYFQNEAQLDKSGLPSDRFFAERPEGSVSTLKIQRTQQEDSAVYLCASSLTNTQYFGPGTRLTVL.

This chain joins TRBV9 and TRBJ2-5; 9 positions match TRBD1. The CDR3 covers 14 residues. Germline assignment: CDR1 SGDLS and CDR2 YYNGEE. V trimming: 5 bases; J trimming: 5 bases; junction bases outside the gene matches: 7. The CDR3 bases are TGTGCCAGCAGTCGGGACAGGGTTGACGAGACCCAGTACTTC. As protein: CASSRDRVDETQYF.

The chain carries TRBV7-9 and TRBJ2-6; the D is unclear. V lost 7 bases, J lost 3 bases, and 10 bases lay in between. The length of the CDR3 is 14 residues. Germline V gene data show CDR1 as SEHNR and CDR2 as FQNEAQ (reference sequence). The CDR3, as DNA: TGTGCCAGCACCCGTGTAGGTGGGGCCAACGTCCTGACTTTC. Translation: CASTRVGGANVLTF. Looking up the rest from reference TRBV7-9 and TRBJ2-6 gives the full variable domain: DTGVSQNPRHKITKRGQNVTFRCDPISEHNRLYWYRQTLGQGPEFLTYFQNEAQLEKSRLLSDRFSAERPKGSFSTLEIQRTEQGDSAMYLCASTRVGGANVLTFGAGSRLTVL.

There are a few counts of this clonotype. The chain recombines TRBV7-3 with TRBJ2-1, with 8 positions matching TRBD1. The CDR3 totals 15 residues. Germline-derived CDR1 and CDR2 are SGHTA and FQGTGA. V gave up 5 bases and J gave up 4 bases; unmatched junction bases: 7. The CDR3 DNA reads TGTGCCAGCAGCCTAGGGACAGGACTATACAATGAGCAGTTCTTC. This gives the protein CASSLGTGLYNEQFF.